Shown below are 11 T cell receptor beta chains from a single sample sequenced in a study of blood T cell repertoires in COVID-19. The protocol was immunoSEQ multiplex PCR, while the TCRdb copy is restricted to in-frame clones and leaves out a portion. The sample records approximately 190,000 clones, about four fifths being singletons. Sequencing used peripheral blood. The receptor source for this set is a man in his 60s with acute or convalescent COVID-19.

Only one count was recorded for this clone. The chain couples TRBV28 to TRBJ1-5; D uncertain. The CDR3 totals 15 residues. CDR1 and CDR2 from the germline V gene are MDHEN and SYDVKM. V was pared by 6 bases and J by 6 bases, with 18 bases between. The CDR3: CASRTPSGVGQPQHF. For the CDR3, the DNA is TGTGCCAGCAGAACCCCGTCCGGGGTCGGTCAGCCCCAGCATTTT.

The J gene is TRBJ1-1, the V gene TRBV29-1; a possible D gene is TRBD1 (5 bases). The germline V gene encodes CDR1 SQVTM and CDR2 ANQGSEA. Trimming removed 7 bases from V and 1 base from J, with 13 bases in between. The CDR3 extends over 13 amino acids. CDR3 loop: CSAKGGANTEAFF. The CDR3 DNA sequence: TGCAGCGCCAAGGGAGGGGCGAACACTGAAGCTTTCTTT.

This chain uses TRBV18 with TRBJ1-1; D unresolved. The CDR3 runs to 13 residues. Trimming removed 3 bases from V and 5 bases from J, with 10 bases in between. Germline V gene lookup returns CDR1 KGHSH and CDR2 LQKENI. DNA of the CDR3: TGTGCCAGCTCACCGAAGAGGGAGACTGAAGCTTTCTTT. This gives the protein CASSPKRETEAFF. Complete variable domain (other parts from reference TRBV18 and TRBJ1-1): NAGVMQNPRHLVRRRGQEARLRCSPMKGHSHVYWYRQLPEEGLKFMVYLQKENIIDESGMPKERFSAEFPKEGPSILRIQQVVRGDSAAYFCASSPKRETEAFFGQGTRLTVV.

This rearrangement joins TRBV10-2 to TRBJ2-7, with TRBD2 matching 14 bases. Germline loops: CDR1 WSHSY, CDR2 SAAADI. Unmatched junction bases numbered 4, after V lost 6 bases and J lost 6 bases. CDR3 length: 14 residues. CDR3 nucleotide sequence: TGCGCCAGCAGGACTAGCGGGGGGGCTAGCGAGCAGTACTTC. Protein sequence: CASRTSGGASEQYF.

In its sample, this clone was seen once. The chain carries TRBV30 and TRBJ2-3; 7 positions match TRBD1. The J segment lost 2 bases and the V segment lost 4 bases, leaving 3 bases of the junction unmatched. The CDR3 has 13 amino acids. Per germline, CDR1 GTSNPN and CDR2 SVGIG (reference sequence). The CDR3 is CAWNRGHTDTQYF. The CDR3 coding sequence is TGTGCCTGGAACAGGGGTCACACAGATACGCAGTATTTT. The complete variable domain, with remaining parts taken from reference TRBV30 and TRBJ2-3, reads SQTIHQWPATLVQPVGSPLSLECTVEGTSNPNLYWYRQAAGRGLQLLFYSVGIGQISSEVPQNLSASRPQDRQFILSSKKLLLSDSGFYLCAWNRGHTDTQYFGPGTRLTVL.

J is TRBJ1-2 and V is TRBV3-1 (or the pseudogene TRBV3-2); a weak D match, TRBD1 (6 bases). V was pared by 4 bases and J by 4 bases, with 10 bases between. Germline CDR1 is LGHDT and CDR2 is YNNKEL (reference sequence). This CDR3 region has 13 residues. In DNA form, the CDR3 reads TGTGCCAGCAGCCCCGGACAGACCTATGGCTACACCTTC. As protein: CASSPGQTYGYTF.

The chain has TRBV6-4 and TRBJ2-3; tentative D call: TRBD1 (6 bases). This CDR3 spans 13 amino acids. CDR1 is MRHNA, CDR2 SNTAGT, per germline. V was cut by 8 bases and J by 0 bases, with 9 bases left in between. The CDR3 loop is CASSGQSTDTQYF. DNA for the CDR3: TGTGCCAGCTCCGGACAGAGCACAGATACGCAGTATTTT.

This chain uses TRBV11-2 with TRBJ2-7, with no clear D. The germline V gene has CDR1 SGHAT and CDR2 FQNNGV. V shed 2 bases and J shed 2 bases, with 7 bases lying between them. This CDR3 is built from 13 residues. As DNA, the CDR3 is TGTGCCAGCAGCTTAACAGCTACCTACGAGCAGTACTTC. Protein: CASSLTATYEQYF.

The chain carries TRBV6-1 and TRBJ2-1; D perhaps matches TRBD2 (6 bases). The CDR3 has 16 amino acids. Germline V gene sequence: CDR1 MNHNS, CDR2 SASEGT. Trimming pared 6 bases from V and 2 bases from J, leaving 17 bases between. CDR3 amino acids: CASRERGIGTYNEQFF. In DNA form, the CDR3 reads TGTGCCAGCAGGGAACGGGGGATCGGAACCTACAATGAGCAGTTCTTC.

V gene TRBV4-2 combines with J gene TRBJ2-2; 10 bases agree with TRBD1. The junction had 7 bases not matched to a gene; V was cut back by 4 bases and J by 5 bases. The CDR3 has 16 amino acids. The germline V gene encodes CDR1 LGHNA and CDR2 YNFKEQ. CDR3 sequence reads: CASSLAGTGVTGELFF. CDR3 DNA: TGTGCCAGCAGCCTAGCCGGGACAGGGGTTACCGGGGAGCTGTTTTTT.

The chain recombines TRBV30 with TRBJ1-5; D perhaps matches TRBD1 (5 bases). CDR1 is GTSNPN, CDR2 SVGIG, per germline (reference sequence). The CDR3 runs to 14 residues. Trimming stripped 0 bases from V and 1 base from J, with 7 bases between. The CDR3 nucleotides read TGTGCCTGGAGTGTCGCAGGGAGCAATCAGCCCCAGCATTTT. Translation gives CAWSVAGSNQPQHF.